The 20 T cell receptor beta chains below come from one sample, sequenced in a study of blood T cell repertoires in COVID-19 (dated by TCRdb to 2020 to 2022). The protocol used for the library was the immunoSEQ multiplex PCR assay. TCRdb took this table from immuneACCESS and kept in-frame rearrangements with V and J called. Such tables lack part of the clones; where checked against another copy, unresolved V genes explain under half of the gap, and the rest is unexplained. This sample is represented by about 430,000 clones; nearly 90% of them were singletons. The ten largest clonotypes hold 1.4% to 1.5% of the sample. The specimen sequenced was PBMCs or T cells enriched from blood (not recorded which). The receptors stem from a woman in her late teens or twenties who had been exposed to COVID-19.

V gene TRBV27 combines with J gene TRBJ1-6; weak D call: TRBD1 (6 bases). V shed 3 bases and J shed 6 bases, with 12 bases lying between them. This CDR3 has 15 residues. Germline-derived CDR1 and CDR2 are MNHEY and SMNVEV (reference sequence). The CDR3 loop reads CASSFRQAFNSPLHF. CDR3 bases: TGTGCCAGCAGTTTCCGACAGGCATTTAATTCACCCCTCCACTTT.

V and J are TRBV28 and TRBJ2-5; 7 bases line up with TRBD1. The CDR3 has 13 amino acids. Unmatched junction bases numbered 6, after V lost 5 bases and J lost 6 bases. Germline lookup yields CDR1 MDHEN and CDR2 SYDVKM. Here the CDR3 DNA reads TGTGCCAGCAGTCAGGACAGGCCCCAGACCCAGTACTTC. Translation: CASSQDRPQTQYF. Full variable domain (missing parts from reference TRBV28 and TRBJ2-5): DVKVTQSSRYLVKRTGEKVFLECVQDMDHENMFWYRQDPGLGLRLIYFSYDVKMKEKGDIPEGYSVSREKKERFSLILESASTNQTSMYLCASSQDRPQTQYFGPGTRLLVL.

This chain connects TRBV5-4 to TRBJ2-7; D unresolved. V was pared by 0 bases and J by 2 bases, with 6 bases between. Germline CDR1 and CDR2: SGHNT and YYREEE (reference sequence). The CDR3 is made up of 13 amino acids. The CDR3 sequence: CASSLESAYEQYF. DNA of the CDR3: TGTGCCAGCAGCTTGGAATCCGCCTACGAGCAGTACTTC.

This chain joins TRBV28 and TRBJ1-2; 7 bases map to TRBD1. CDR3 length: 13 amino acids. Germline V gives CDR1 MDHEN, CDR2 SYDVKM. V dropped 4 bases and J dropped 3; count of bases not matched to a gene: 2. CDR3 loop: CASSSGQDYGYTF. The DNA for the CDR3 is TGTGCCAGCAGTTCAGGACAGGACTATGGCTACACCTTC.

The rearrangement joins TRBV19 to TRBJ1-2, with D perhaps matching TRBD1 (5 bases). In germline, CDR1 is LNHDA, CDR2 SQIVND (reference sequence). CDR3 length: 12 amino acids. V was pared by 5 bases and J by 3 bases, with 7 bases between. CDR3 sequence (DNA): TGTGCCAGTAGTTCGGGGGACTATGGCTACACCTTC. Translating gives CASSSGDYGYTF.

Here the CDR3 reads CASSLAGTGFYEQYF. In DNA, the CDR3 is TGTGCCAGCAGCTTGGCGGGAACAGGGTTCTACGAGCAGTACTTC. The chain combines TRBV5-4 with TRBJ2-7; D might be TRBD1 (6 bases). Germline-derived CDR1 and CDR2 are SGHNT and YYREEE (reference sequence). Trimming took off 0 bases at V and 3 bases at J, with 13 bases between the two ends. The CDR3 has 15 amino acids.

This chain uses TRBV3-1 (or the pseudogene TRBV3-2) with TRBJ1-1; D gene ambiguous. Germline CDR1 and CDR2: LGHDT and YNNKEL (reference sequence). The CDR3 length is 12 residues. V lost 5 bases to trimming and J lost 3 bases, with 7 bases between them. CDR3 loop: CASSLLDTEAFF. The CDR3 bases are TGTGCCAGCAGCTTGTTAGACACTGAAGCTTTCTTT.

Details on this clone: Other DNA variants within this sample encode the same CDR3. The chain combines TRBV12-3 or TRBV12-4 with TRBJ2-7, with D perhaps TRBD1 (5 bases). Deletions cut 6 bases from V and 4 bases from J, with 7 bases between. The CDR3 extends over 11 amino acids. CDR3: CASSRAYEQYF. The CDR3 bases are TGTGCCAGCAGCAGGGCATACGAGCAGTACTTC.

J is TRBJ2-5 and V is TRBV11-2; D gene ambiguous. V shed 5 bases and J shed 1 base, with 8 bases lying between them. The CDR3 is 13 amino acids. The germline V gene encodes CDR1 SGHAT and CDR2 FQNNGV. The CDR3 DNA is TGTGCCAGCAGCCGAAGCGTCCAAGAGACCCAGTACTTC. Protein sequence: CASSRSVQETQYF.

The chain links TRBV3-1 (or the pseudogene TRBV3-2) to TRBJ2-1; 11 bases are a match to TRBD2. CDR3 length: 15 residues. In germline, CDR1 is LGHDT, CDR2 YNNKEL (reference sequence). J was trimmed by 5 bases and V by 3 bases; bases with no gene match: 3. CDR3 nucleotide sequence: TGTGCCAGCAGCCACTTAGCGGGGGGGGACAATGAGCAGTTCTTC. Encoded protein: CASSHLAGGDNEQFF.

On this clone itself: This specimen includes other DNA sequences encoding the same CDR3. The gene calls are TRBV6-5 and TRBJ1-2, with D tentatively TRBD1 (5 bases). The CDR3 loop spans 13 amino acids. V lost 2 bases and J lost 6, with 10 bases in between. Germline V lookup: CDR1 MNHEY, CDR2 SVGAGI. In nucleotides, the CDR3 is TGTGCCAGCAGTTACGGGGGGTTAGATGGCTACACCTTC. This codes for CASSYGGLDGYTF.

The V and J genes are TRBV5-5 and TRBJ2-7, with D possibly being TRBD1 (6 bases). The V gene lost 0 bases and the J gene lost 4 bases, with 8 bases spanning the gap. Germline CDR1 SGHKS, CDR2 YYEKEE (reference sequence). The CDR3 totals 13 residues. CDR3 nucleotide sequence: TGTGCCAGCAGCTTGGAACAGGGTTACGAGCAGTACTTC. It yields the protein CASSLEQGYEQYF. The complete variable domain, with remaining parts taken from reference TRBV5-5 and TRBJ2-7, reads DAGVTQSPTHLIKTRGQQVTLRCSPISGHKSVSWYQQVLGQGPQFIFQYYEKEERGRGNFPDRFSARQFPNYSSELNVNALLLGDSALYLCASSLEQGYEQYFGPGTRLTVT.

This clone was seen more than once but under ten times. In DNA form, the CDR3 reads TGTGCCAGCAGTTACTCGAGCGTAGCAAACACTGAAGCTTTCTTT. Translating gives CASSYSSVANTEAFF. V and J are TRBV6-5 and TRBJ1-1; D not resolved. The CDR3 spans 15 residues. Germline V gives CDR1 MNHEY, CDR2 SVGAGI. V lost 0 bases and J lost 2, with 10 bases in between.

This chain links TRBV27 with TRBJ2-3; D is unresolved. Germline loops: CDR1 MNHEY, CDR2 SMNVEV (reference sequence). The CDR3 covers 15 residues. Trimming cost V 1 base and J 2 bases, with 10 bases left between them. CDR3 in DNA: TGTGCCAGCAGTTTATTCCTACGCTCCACAGATACGCAGTATTTT. It yields the protein CASSLFLRSTDTQYF.

The V and J genes are TRBV9 and TRBJ2-1, with 8 bases lining up with TRBD1. The V gene's germline CDR1 is SGDLS and CDR2 YYNGEE. Losses at the gene ends were 0 bases for V and 9 bases for J; bases not matched to a gene: 8. The length of the CDR3 is 15 residues. This chain's CDR3 is CASSVGPGGPGEQFF. The CDR3 bases are TGTGCCAGCAGCGTAGGTCCAGGGGGCCCGGGTGAGCAGTTCTTC.

This chain connects TRBV11-2 to TRBJ2-5, with 9 bases matching TRBD1. In germline, CDR1 is SGHAT, CDR2 FQNNGV. The CDR3 totals 14 residues. Unmatched junction bases numbered 6, after V lost 5 bases and J lost 5 bases. CDR3 amino acids: CASSPWTGVETQYF. CDR3 DNA: TGTGCCAGCAGCCCATGGACAGGGGTGGAGACCCAGTACTTC.

This chain connects TRBV29-1 to TRBJ1-1, with TRBD1 identical over 7 bases. The CDR3 spans 13 residues. CDR1 SQVTM and CDR2 ANQGSEA come from the germline V gene. V lost 4 bases and J lost 4; bases outside the gene matches: 6. CDR3 residues: CSVGDRFTTEAFF. The CDR3 DNA reads as TGCAGCGTTGGGGACAGATTTACCACTGAAGCTTTCTTT. The full variable domain, in which reference TRBV29-1 and TRBJ1-1 provide the parts outside the CDR3, is SAVISQKPSRDICQRGTSLTIQCQVDSQVTMMFWYRQQPGQSLTLIATANQGSEATYESGFVIDKFPISRPNLTFSTLTVSNMSPEDSSIYLCSVGDRFTTEAFFGQGTRLTVV.

The chain joins TRBV11-2 to TRBJ2-7; 10 bases agree with TRBD2. Germline-derived CDR1 and CDR2 are SGHAT and FQNNGV. The CDR3 runs 15 residues. J was trimmed by 10 bases and V by 0 bases; bases with no gene match: 9. CDR3 protein: CASSLDVLAGEGQYF. CDR3 sequence (DNA): TGTGCCAGCAGCTTAGATGTCCTAGCGGGAGAGGGACAGTACTTC.

The V call is TRBV24-1, the J call TRBJ2-3; 9 nucleotides align to TRBD1. Unmatched junction bases numbered 4, after V lost 3 bases and J lost 4 bases. The CDR3 contains 15 residues. The germline gives CDR1 KGHDR, CDR2 SFDVKD. The CDR3 sequence is CATSDPGQGPDTQYF. CDR3 DNA: TGTGCCACCAGTGATCCGGGACAGGGCCCAGATACGCAGTATTTT.

Regarding this clone: The CDR3 ends on some other residue instead of the conserved phenylalanine or tryptophan, so this is likely a read error. Because the CDR3's place on the DNA is in doubt, the DNA is left out and the CDR3 is given as listed by TCRdb. J is TRBJ2-7 and V is TRBV7-3; TRBD2, as called in the table, went unchecked against the DNA. Germline CDR1 and CDR2: SGHTA and FQGTGA. With termini counted, the CDR3 has 15 amino acids. CDR3 region: CASSLIRDSKRIPPA.